These T cell receptor beta chains were read from a single sample in a study of beta chain features in type 1 diabetes. Some clones are missing from TCRdb's copy, which holds only in-frame ones; the method was immunoSEQ multiplex PCR. The sample yields about 700,000 clones, around an eighth seen once. Material for sequencing was naive CD4+ T cells from blood. The source is a man younger than 30 with type 1 diabetes. Each CDR3 is given with its conserved first and last residue. The D gene is left open where the match is weak. The listing skips clone size in some rows; elsewhere it reads once, few, many or a size class.

v_call	d_call	j_call	clone_size	cdr3_aa	cdr3_nt
TRBV5-1	.	TRBJ2-1	few	CASSGGDYNEQFF	TGCGCCAGCAGCGGTGGTGATTACAATGAGCAGTTCTTC
TRBV30	TRBD1	TRBJ2-2	few	CAWSVRGQVMTGELFF	TGTGCCTGGAGTGTAAGGGGACAGGTCATGACCGGGGAGCTGTTTTTT
TRBV5-1	.	TRBJ2-5	few	CASRMSSTHEETQYF	TGCGCCAGCAGGATGTCATCAACCCACGAGGAGACCCAGTACTTC
TRBV4-1	.	TRBJ2-5	.	CASRAEVGETQYF	TGCGCCAGCAGGGCCGAGGTGGGGGAGACCCAGTACTTC
TRBV11-2	.	TRBJ1-6	few	CASSFEEGGNNSPLHF	TGTGCCAGCAGCTTCGAAGAGGGGGGGAATAATTCACCCCTCCACTTT
TRBV11-2	TRBD2	TRBJ2-7	few	CASTAQSGGSSYEQYF	TGTGCCAGCACCGCACAGAGCGGGGGAAGCTCCTACGAGCAGTACTTC
TRBV28	.	TRBJ2-7	.	CASGRREGYEQYF	TGTGCCAGCGGAAGACGTGAAGGATACGAGCAGTACTTC
TRBV6-5	.	TRBJ1-1	few	CASSERNTEAFF	TGTGCCAGCAGTGAAAGGAACACTGAAGCTTTCTTT
TRBV27	.	TRBJ2-3	few	CASSLSPGGAQYF	TGTGCCAGCAGTTTATCGCCCGGGGGTGCGCAGTATTTT
TRBV5-1	.	TRBJ2-1	.	CASSLRPTSSYNEQFF	TGCGCCAGCAGCTTGAGACCCACCAGCTCCTACAATGAGCAGTTCTTC
TRBV13	.	TRBJ1-4	few	CASKDGTPGEKLFF	TGTGCCAGCAAAGACGGGACGCCTGGTGAAAAACTGTTTTTT
TRBV4-1	.	TRBJ1-1	few	CASSRLTGKNTEAFF	TGCGCCAGCAGCAGACTGACAGGAAAGAACACTGAAGCTTTCTTT
TRBV6-6	.	TRBJ1-1	.	CASGYNRGITEAFF	TGTGCCAGCGGGTACAACCGTGGGATCACTGAAGCTTTCTTT
TRBV30	.	TRBJ2-6	few	CAWSVGPGANVLTF	TGTGCCTGGAGTGTGGGGCCTGGGGCCAACGTCCTGACTTTC
TRBV5-1	TRBD1	TRBJ1-4	.	CASSPAPGQITATNEKLFF	TGCGCCAGCAGCCCGGCTCCGGGACAGATCACTGCAACTAATGAAAAACTGTTTTTT
TRBV30	TRBD1	TRBJ1-2	many	CAWSVQGYGYTF	TGTGCCTGGAGTGTACAGGGGTATGGCTACACCTTC
TRBV7-2	.	TRBJ1-2	.	CASSLAEYGYTF	TGTGCCAGCAGCTTAGCGGAGTATGGCTACACCTTC
TRBV9	.	TRBJ2-5	.	CASSVAWQAGLSGGTQYF	TGTGCCAGCAGCGTAGCTTGGCAGGCGGGACTATCAGGGGGGACCCAGTACTTC
TRBV25-1	.	TRBJ2-3	few	CASSHGGTDTQYF	TGTGCCAGCAGTCACGGGGGCACAGATACGCAGTATTTT
TRBV18	TRBD1	TRBJ1-1	few	CASSSTGDTEAFF	TGTGCCAGCTCATCCACAGGGGACACTGAAGCTTTCTTT
TRBV6-5	.	TRBJ2-7	.	CASSGSPSSYEQYF	TGTGCCAGCAGCGGTAGCCCTAGCTCCTACGAGCAGTACTTC
TRBV27	TRBD1	TRBJ1-2	few	CASSLGTGDGYTF	TGTGCCAGCAGTTTGGGGACAGGGGACGGCTACACCTTC
TRBV6-6	TRBD1	TRBJ1-2	.	CASSGQGTTNYGYTF	TGTGCCAGCAGCGGACAGGGGACTACTAACTATGGCTACACCTTC
TRBV29-1	.	TRBJ2-5	.	CSVVGRGRWETQYF	TGCAGCGTTGTGGGCAGGGGACGATGGGAGACCCAGTACTTC
TRBV9	TRBD1	TRBJ2-5	once	CASSPSGQAQETQYF	TGTGCCAGCAGCCCTAGTGGACAGGCTCAAGAGACCCAGTACTTC
TRBV7-9	.	TRBJ2-7	.	CASSSPGSAGGNEQYF	TGTGCCAGCAGCTCGCCCGGGTCAGCCGGGGGCAACGAGCAGTACTTC
TRBV5-4	.	TRBJ1-5	.	CASSTGLGNQPQHF	TGTGCCAGCAGCACCGGACTCGGAAATCAGCCCCAGCATTTT
TRBV27	.	TRBJ2-1	.	CASSTSYNEQFF	.
TRBV28	.	TRBJ1-4	.	CASTSGEGNEKLFF	TGTGCCAGCACTTCGGGGGAGGGGAATGAAAAACTGTTTTTT
TRBV13	TRBD1	TRBJ1-2	.	CASSFGGQANYGYTF	TGTGCCAGCAGCTTCGGAGGACAGGCCAACTATGGCTACACCTTC
TRBV29-1	.	TRBJ2-3	few	CSVSAGPPADTQYF	TGCAGCGTTTCAGCGGGTCCCCCGGCAGATACGCAGTATTTT
TRBV4-2	TRBD2	TRBJ2-3	.	CASSQQRGGTDTQYF	TGTGCCAGCAGCCAACAGCGGGGGGGCACAGATACGCAGTATTTT
TRBV28	.	TRBJ2-7	.	CASSLRDYEQYF	TGTGCCAGCAGTTTACGGGACTACGAGCAGTACTTC
TRBV9	TRBD1	TRBJ2-7	.	CASSGQGTSYEQYF	TGTGCCAGCAGCGGACAGGGGACTTCCTACGAGCAGTACTTC
TRBV5-1	.	TRBJ1-2	few	CASSFSEYGYTF	TGCGCCAGCAGCTTCTCGGAATATGGCTACACCTTC
TRBV28	TRBD2	TRBJ2-5	.	CASSTGGSRQETQYF	TGTGCCAGCAGCACGGGGGGTAGTAGGCAAGAGACCCAGTACTTC
TRBV2	.	TRBJ1-1	.	CASDEGQTNTEAFF	TGTGCCAGCGACGAAGGACAGACTAACACTGAAGCTTTCTTT
TRBV20-1	.	TRBJ1-4	.	CSADRAFELFF	TGCAGTGCTGACCGGGCCTTCGAACTGTTTTTT
TRBV4-1	.	TRBJ2-1	.	CASSQAGLHNEQFF	TGCGCCAGCAGCCAAGCCGGCCTCCACAATGAGCAGTTCTTC